This TCR beta chain comes out of a study of CD8+ T cells in alopecia areata. As for treatment: oral pan-JAK inhibitor, 5-10 mg twice daily. Note on this clone: The antigen remains unidentified. The same CDR3 can be traced to other DNA sequences in this sample.

Sequencing templates came from extracted RNA that was reverse transcribed into cDNA. Sequencing used immunoSEQ multiplex PCR; TCRdb keeps in-frame clones, though not all of them. The sample has fewer than 350,000 clones; 58% are singletons. Overall study results and limits: Expanded CD8+ clones among the top 100, and scalp clonality, were significantly decreased by tofacitinib. Sequence data from scalp samples additionally include resident alphabeta T cells of normal skin. Throughout tofacitinib, many expanded lesional clones continued to persist in scalp and blood.

This clonotype originated in a human donor with alopecia areata. The starting material was CD4+ T cells sorted from blood, obtained at week 24, from a patient treated with tofacitinib.

The CDR3 sequence: CASSVGQGNSPLHF. The DNA for the CDR3 is TGTGCCAGCAGCGTAGGGCAGGGTAATTCACCCCTCCACTTT. This chain uses TRBV9 with TRBJ1-6; D is perhaps TRBD1 (5 bases). Trimming pared 0 bases from V and 6 bases from J, leaving 7 bases between. The CDR3 is made up of 14 amino acids. Per the germline V gene, CDR1 is SGDLS and CDR2 is YYNGEE.